The text below deals with one TCR beta chain. What it binds is unknown. The table came from immunoSEQ multiplex PCR; TCRdb's copy has only in-frame clones and leaves some out. The sample records nearly 600,000 clones, just under 97% being singletons. These data come from a study of shared clonotypes between healthy human individuals. Findings and limits, study-wide: Rarefaction curves obtained for sorted subsets showed sequencing incomplete despite large depth.

Naive-designated CD8 cells lacked CD45RO, were positively enriched for CCR7, and omitted terminally differentiated effector memory CD45RA+ cells. Trimming cost V 7 bases and J 7 bases, with 22 bases left between them. The CDR3 is 15 residues long. The germline gives CDR1 SQVTM, CDR2 ANQGSEA. The rearrangement uses TRBV29-1 and TRBJ2-2; perhaps TRBD2 as D (6 bases). The sample consisted of naive CD8+ T cells sorted from blood. The source is a woman in her twenties or thirties in good health. CDR3 DNA: TGCAGCGCTAATCACCGGGACTTTTCCGGCGGGGAGCTGTTTTTT. Translated: CSANHRDFSGGELFF.